Sequencing of this TCR beta chain was carried out in a study of shared clonotypes between healthy human individuals (dated by TCRdb to 2020 to 2021). In the study overall: Three men and a couple of women, aged 18 to 49 years, made up the cohort. Per donor, three plates each were used for CD4 naive and CD4 memory, two for CD8 naive, and one for CD8 memory. To estimate repertoire size and how much clonotypes are shared between individuals, the study performed deep sequencing of blood TCR repertoires from 4 to 6 healthy adults. Different laboratories and diverse techniques were used to prepare libraries and sequence TCR repertoires, to increase sequencing depth and limit assay-specific biases. Per donor, leukapheresis produced somewhere between about 0.94 and 9 billion PBMCs.

CD8 naive samples were CD45RO-negative cells positively selected for CCR7, giving a CD45RA+CCR7+ population that excluded TemRA cells. Donors were healthy HIV-negative adults with no recently reported acute infections or vaccinations. Every donor was a Caucasian adult living in Nashville, Tennessee, USA. After blood collection by leukapheresis, PBMCs were isolated using Ficoll-Histopaque density gradient centrifugation and then cryopreserved in the vapor phase of liquid nitrogen. Purity and quantity of every magnetically sorted T cell population were checked by analytical flow cytometry. From each sorted fraction, genomic DNA was isolated and quantified by UV absorbance on a Nanodrop 2000c. Regarding this clone: The antigen this receptor binds is unknown. Per-base quality was not reported, and no clone a single base away is much larger than it.

The CDR3 numbers 17 residues from cysteine through phenylalanine. CDR3 DNA only is kept here, 51 bases in frame from base 1. CDR1 and CDR2 are read off the germline V gene as MDHEN and SYDVKM. The junction carries 23 bases between V and J, which are trimmed by 8 bases and 4 bases respectively. Results the study describes overall, beyond this receptor: The small number of donors limited the genetic and exposure-history diversity represented. Larger estimated clonotype richness was generally found for naive subsets than for memory subsets. Only blood was sampled, and tissue TCR repertoires likely differ from those in blood. Higher generation probabilities were observed for clonotypes shared by all four sorted-subset donors than for non-shared clonotypes. About 5% of naive CD4, 3.5% of naive CD8, roughly 2.5% of memory CD4, and about 0.4% of memory CD8 clonotypes were shared across several donors. Pairwise subsampling indicated that sequencing depth was expected to affect the degree of clonotype sharing among donors. Incomplete sequencing was indicated by rarefaction of sorted-subset datasets, despite the large sequencing depth.

TCR CDR3 regions were amplified from genomic DNA by multiplex PCR using the deep immunoSEQ assay. Extracted genomic DNA from each cell subset was distributed evenly across all wells of several immunoSEQ 96-well plates, and each plate was treated as a replicate. For sorted subsets, about 200 ng genomic DNA, equal to tens of thousands of T cell genomes, was loaded into each replicate PCR. Purified libraries were measured with a Qubit 3.0 fluorometer, size-checked on a Bioanalyzer 2100, and measured again with the KAPA Library Quantification kit. Every immunoSEQ 96-well plate was sequenced on a separate single-read 150-cycle Illumina NextSeq 550 flow cell. The authors' pipeline ran thus. Because the immunoSEQ output held only junctional sequences and lacked quality scores, the filtering could not match the filtering applied to full-length reads. Sequences were annotated with PyIR, a Python wrapper for IgBLAST v1.9, and V/J genes and CDR3 were assigned using IMGT germline references. Any read was removed if the V/J assignment was weak (E-value above 1e-6), the CDR3 was missing, or the read contained stop codons, out-of-frame junctions, or ambiguous translated residues. V3J clonotypes were defined by identical inferred V gene, J gene, and CDR3 amino acid sequence. Percentage overlap between repertoires was computed as shared unique clonotypes divided by the size of the smaller repertoire. Repertoire richness was assessed with RTK rarefaction, the Chao1 estimator, and Recon v2.1 estimates of unobserved clonotypes. Generation probabilities for all TCRbeta clonotypes obtained by the gDNA method from a handful of donors were computed using OLGA. Here the immuneACCESS table is served through TCRdb, limited to in-frame sequences with V and J called. Missing clones are a known gap in these copies; in checked studies unresolved V genes cover under half, and the rest lacks a known reason. That table supplies the V and J calls and clone size; D and trimming were determined from the DNA. This sample lists about 1,800,000 clones; 85% to 95% were detected once. The ten largest make up under 1.5% of the sample.

Sequenced material: naive CD8+ T cells sorted from blood. The sample's cell subset or site label, in plain terms: CD45RA+CCR7+. This clonotype was sampled from a man aged 18 to 35 in good health. The rearrangement joined TRBV28 to TRBJ1-4, with TRBD1 as a weak D call on 5 bases. CDR3 sequence: CASGPQLSGTYNEKLFF. In nucleotide form, the sequence is TGTGCCAGCGGCCCGCAACTATCAGGGACCTATAATGAAAAACTGTTTTTT. Extended through the reference TRBV28 and TRBJ1-4 proteins, this CDR3 yields the full variable domain: DVKVTQSSRYLVKRTGEKVFLECVQDMDHENMFWYRQDPGLGLRLIYFSYDVKMKEKGDIPEGYSVSREKKERFSLILESASTNQTSMYLCASGPQLSGTYNEKLFFGSGTQLSVL.